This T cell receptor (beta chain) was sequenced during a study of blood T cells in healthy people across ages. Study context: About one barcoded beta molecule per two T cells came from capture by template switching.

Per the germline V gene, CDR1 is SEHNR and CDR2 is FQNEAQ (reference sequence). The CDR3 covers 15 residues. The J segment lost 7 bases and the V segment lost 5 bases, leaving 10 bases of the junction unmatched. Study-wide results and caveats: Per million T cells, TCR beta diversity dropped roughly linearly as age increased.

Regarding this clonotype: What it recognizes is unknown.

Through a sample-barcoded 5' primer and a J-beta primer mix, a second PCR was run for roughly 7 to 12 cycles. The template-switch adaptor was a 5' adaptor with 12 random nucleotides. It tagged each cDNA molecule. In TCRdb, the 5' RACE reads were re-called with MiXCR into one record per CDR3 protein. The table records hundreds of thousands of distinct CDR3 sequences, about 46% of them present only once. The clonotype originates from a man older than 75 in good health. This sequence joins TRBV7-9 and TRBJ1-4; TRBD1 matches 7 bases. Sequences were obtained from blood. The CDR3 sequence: CASSPRQGGIEKLFF. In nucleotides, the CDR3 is TGTGCCAGCAGCCCTCGACAGGGCGGTATTGAAAAACTGTTTTTT.